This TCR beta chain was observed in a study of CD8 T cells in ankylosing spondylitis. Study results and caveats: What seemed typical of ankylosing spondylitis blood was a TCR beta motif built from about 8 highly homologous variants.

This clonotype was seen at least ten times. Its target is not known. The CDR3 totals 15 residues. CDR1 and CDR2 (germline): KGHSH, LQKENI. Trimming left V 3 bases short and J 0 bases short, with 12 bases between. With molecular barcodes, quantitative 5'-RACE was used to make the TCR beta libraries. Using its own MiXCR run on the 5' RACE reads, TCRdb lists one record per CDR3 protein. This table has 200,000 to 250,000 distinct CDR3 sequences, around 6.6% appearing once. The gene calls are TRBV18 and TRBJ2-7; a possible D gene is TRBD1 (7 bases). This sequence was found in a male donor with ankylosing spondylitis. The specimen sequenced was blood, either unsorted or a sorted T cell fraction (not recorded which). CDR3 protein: CASSPAGQTSYEQYF. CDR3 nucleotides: TGTGCCAGCTCACCCGCGGGACAGACCTCCTACGAGCAGTACTTC.